The clone carrying this T cell receptor beta chain was detected ten times or more. Its specificity is not known. TCRdb redid the calling of the multiplex PCR reads with MiXCR, one entry per CDR3 protein. The data show around 130,000 distinct CDR3 sequences, over 20% seen once. The CDR3 length is 15 residues. The germline V gene has CDR1 DFQATT and CDR2 SNEGSKA (reference sequence). V lost 1 base, J lost 2 bases, and 14 bases lay in between. Breast cancer patients provided tissue from their axillary draining lymph nodes. The data derive from a study of breast tumors, draining lymph nodes, adjacent tissues. Findings of the study overall: Compared with lymph nodes, tumors were less diverse; compared with nontumor tissue, more.

The genes are TRBV20-1 and TRBJ2-5; D not resolved. This clonotype was sampled from a female donor with breast cancer. Some clones in this sample may be carry-over from other donors' samples. The sample comprised axillary lymph node tissue. The CDR3 region is CSARARFGPQETQYF. Here the CDR3 DNA reads TGCAGTGCTAGAGCCCGATTTGGGCCTCAAGAGACCCAGTACTTC.